This T cell receptor (beta chain) emerged from a study of blood T cells in healthy people across ages. Then a second PCR, running about 6 to 12 cycles, was carried out with a sample-barcoded 5' primer and a J-beta primer mix. TCRdb redid the calling of the 5' RACE reads with MiXCR, one entry per CDR3 protein. Here the sample spans approximately 900,000 distinct CDR3 sequences, roughly 48% being singletons. V gave up 4 bases and J gave up 11 bases; unmatched junction bases: 10. Germline V lookup: CDR1 SGHRS, CDR2 YFSETQ. The CDR3 consists of 13 residues. The gene calls are TRBV5-1 and TRBJ2-5; the match to TRBD1 covers 8 bases. The material sequenced was blood. This clonotype was sampled from a man under 40 in good health. The CDR3 region is CASSVRTGYEQYF. CDR3 nucleotides: TGCGCCAGCAGCGTGAGGACAGGGTATGAGCAGTACTTC.